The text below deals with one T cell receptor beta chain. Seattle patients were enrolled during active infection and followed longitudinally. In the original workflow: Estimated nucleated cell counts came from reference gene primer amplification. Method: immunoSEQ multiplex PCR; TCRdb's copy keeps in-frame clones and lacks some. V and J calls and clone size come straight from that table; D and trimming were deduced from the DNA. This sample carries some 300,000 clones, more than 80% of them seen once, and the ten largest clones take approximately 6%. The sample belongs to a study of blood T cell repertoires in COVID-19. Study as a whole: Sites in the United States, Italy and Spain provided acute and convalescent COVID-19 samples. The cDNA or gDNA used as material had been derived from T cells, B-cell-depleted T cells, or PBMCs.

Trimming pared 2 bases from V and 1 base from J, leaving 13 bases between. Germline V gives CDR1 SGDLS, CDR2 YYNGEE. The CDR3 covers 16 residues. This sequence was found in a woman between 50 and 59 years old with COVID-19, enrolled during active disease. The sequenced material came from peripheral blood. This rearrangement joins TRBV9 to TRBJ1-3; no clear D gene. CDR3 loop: CASSVRWGASGNTIYF. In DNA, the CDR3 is TGTGCCAGCAGCGTTCGGTGGGGAGCATCTGGAAACACCATATATTTT.